This T cell receptor beta chain emerged from a study of Ad26.COV2.S vaccination and SARS-CoV-2 variants. Study conclusions and caveats: Assessments of TCR breadth and depth may have underestimated the total T cell responses. Recipients of vaccine and of placebo showed similar breadth of their non-spike TCR repertoires. It was vaccine recipients, not placebo recipients, who had the higher spike-specific TCR breadth.

Documented treatment: roughly 20 received Ad26.COV2.S at low or high dose, single or two shots; 5 received placebo; per-sample allocation not given. All samples were drawn on day 63, counting from the first vaccine or placebo injection. An Ad26 vector expressing Wuhan-strain SARS-CoV-2 spike constituted the vaccine. Repertoires were generated with immunoSEQ multiplex PCR, while TCRdb's copy carries only in-frame clones and drops some. Among around 450,000 clones listed, 90% were seen once. About this clone itself: What it binds is unknown.

Per germline, CDR1 SQVTM and CDR2 ANQGSEA. Trimming removed 2 bases at V and 4 bases at J, with 14 bases between. There are 14 residues in the CDR3. Here the sequenced sample was peripheral blood, taken in a trial of Ad26.COV2.S vaccine versus placebo. The chain carries TRBV29-1 and TRBJ1-1; possible D gene TRBD1, 5 bases. This clonotype was obtained from a person aged 18-65 years who received the Ad26.COV2.S COVID-19 vaccine or a placebo. CDR3 amino acids: CSVETRGVRTEAFF. The CDR3 nucleotides read TGCAGCGTTGAAACTAGGGGAGTTCGCACTGAAGCTTTCTTT. Using reference TRBV29-1 and TRBJ1-1 for the parts outside the CDR3, the full variable domain is SAVISQKPSRDICQRGTSLTIQCQVDSQVTMMFWYRQQPGQSLTLIATANQGSEATYESGFVIDKFPISRPNLTFSTLTVSNMSPEDSSIYLCSVETRGVRTEAFFGQGTRLTVV.